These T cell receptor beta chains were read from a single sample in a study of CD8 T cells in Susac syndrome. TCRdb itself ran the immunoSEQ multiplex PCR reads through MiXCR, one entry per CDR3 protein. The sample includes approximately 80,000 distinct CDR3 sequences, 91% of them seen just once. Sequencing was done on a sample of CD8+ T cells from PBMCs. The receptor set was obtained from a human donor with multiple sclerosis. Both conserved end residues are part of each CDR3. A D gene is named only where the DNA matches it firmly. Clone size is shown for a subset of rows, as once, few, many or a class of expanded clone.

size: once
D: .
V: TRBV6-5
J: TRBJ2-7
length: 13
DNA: TGTGCCAGCAGTTATGGGGGGCAATACGAGCAGTACTTC
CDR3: CASSYGGQYEQYF

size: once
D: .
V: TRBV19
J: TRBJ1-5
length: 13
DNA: TGTGCCAGTATGACGGGTGGCAATCAGCCCCAGCATTTT
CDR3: CASMTGGNQPQHF

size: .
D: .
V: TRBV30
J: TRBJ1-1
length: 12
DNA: TGTGCCTGGAGTGAGTGGGGCACTGAAGCTTTCTTT
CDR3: CAWSEWGTEAFF

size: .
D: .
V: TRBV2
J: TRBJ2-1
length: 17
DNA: TGTGCCAGCAGTGGATTGGGGACTCGCCCCATGTTTGATGAGCAGTTCTTC
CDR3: CASSGLGTRPMFDEQFF

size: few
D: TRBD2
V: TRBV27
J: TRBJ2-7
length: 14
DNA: TGTGCCAGCGGAACTAGCGGGAGTCTCGACGAGCAGTACTTC
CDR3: CASGTSGSLDEQYF

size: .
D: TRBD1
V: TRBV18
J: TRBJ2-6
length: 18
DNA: TGTGCCAGCTCACCCCGGGGACAGCCTAACTCTGGGGCCAACGTCCTGACTTTC
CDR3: CASSPRGQPNSGANVLTF

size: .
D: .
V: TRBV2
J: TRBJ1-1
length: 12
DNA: TGTGCCAGCTTGTTCGGGGGCACTGAAGCTTTCTTT
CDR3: CASLFGGTEAFF

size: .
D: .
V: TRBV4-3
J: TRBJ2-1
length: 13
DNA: TGCGCCAGCAGCCAGGTTCAGGGCTATGAGCAGTTCTTC
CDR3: CASSQVQGYEQFF

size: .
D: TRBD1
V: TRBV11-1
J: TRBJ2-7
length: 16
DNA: TGTGCCAGCAGCTTAGGGCGGACAGGGCGAGACATCGAGCAGTACTTC
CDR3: CASSLGRTGRDIEQYF

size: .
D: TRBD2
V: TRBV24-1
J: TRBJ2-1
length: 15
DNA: TGTGCCACCAGTGATTTAGGGGCGGGGGAAAATGAGCAGTTCTTC
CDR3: CATSDLGAGENEQFF

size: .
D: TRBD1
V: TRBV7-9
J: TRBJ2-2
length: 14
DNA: TGTGCCAGCAGGGGGACAGAGTACACCGGGGAGCTGTTTTTT
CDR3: CASRGTEYTGELFF

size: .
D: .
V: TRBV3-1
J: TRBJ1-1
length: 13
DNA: TGTGCCAGCAGCCAAGTCGGGCTAACTGAAGCTTTCTTT
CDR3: CASSQVGLTEAFF

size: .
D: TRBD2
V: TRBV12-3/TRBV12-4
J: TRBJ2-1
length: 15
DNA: TGTGCCAGCAGTTTACAACGGGAGGGGTACAATGAGCAGTTCTTC
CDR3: CASSLQREGYNEQFF

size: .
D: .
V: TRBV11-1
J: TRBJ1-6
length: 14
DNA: TGTGCCAGCAGCTCAGGGGAGTGGAATTCACCCCTCCACTTT
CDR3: CASSSGEWNSPLHF

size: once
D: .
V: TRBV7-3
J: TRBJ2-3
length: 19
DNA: TGTGCCAGCAGCTTAAACCCCCTAAATGATATATGGGGAACAGATACGCAGTATTTT
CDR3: CASSLNPLNDIWGTDTQYF

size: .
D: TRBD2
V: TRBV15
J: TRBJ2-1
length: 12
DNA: TGTGCCACCAGCCGCGGGGGAAATGAGCAGTTCTTC
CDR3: CATSRGGNEQFF

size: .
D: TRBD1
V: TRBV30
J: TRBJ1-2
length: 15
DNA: TGTGCCTGGACACGTGTGGGCCGGACAGGGGGAGGCTACACCTTC
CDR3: CAWTRVGRTGGGYTF

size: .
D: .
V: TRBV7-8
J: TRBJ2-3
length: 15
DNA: TGTGCCAGCAGCGTTATCGAACCCCTCACAGATACGCAGTATTTT
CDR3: CASSVIEPLTDTQYF

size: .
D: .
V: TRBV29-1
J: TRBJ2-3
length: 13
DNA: TGCAGCGCCGGTCCCGTGAAGGTGGATACGCAGTATTTT
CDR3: CSAGPVKVDTQYF

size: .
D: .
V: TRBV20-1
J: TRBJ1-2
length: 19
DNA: TGCAGTGCTCCTCCCCTTTCAGCGGGACGGGGGGGGATCCGAGTAGGCTACACCTTC
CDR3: CSAPPLSAGRGGIRVGYTF